This is a list of T cell receptor beta chains from one sample in a study of CD8 T cells in Susac syndrome. TCRdb processed the immunoSEQ multiplex PCR reads anew with MiXCR; each CDR3 protein has one entry. The table records tens of thousands of distinct CDR3 sequences, over 85% of them present only once. Sequencing used CD8+ T cells from PBMCs. These TCRs come from a human donor in good health. CDR3s include the opening cysteine and the closing phenylalanine or tryptophan.

TRBJ2-6 TRBV2 CASSEFRSGANVLTF
TRBJ1-1 TRBV5-6 CASSLSERGTEAFF
TRBJ2-3 TRBV6-2/TRBV6-3 CASSPLRAGGSDTQYF
TRBJ1-1 TRBV19 CASSAFGMNTEAFF
TRBJ2-7 TRBV10-3 CAISDRGLFYEQYF
TRBJ1-5 TRBV7-9 CASSSFGTGHHQPQHF
TRBJ2-7 TRBV19 CASSYTGDEQYF
TRBJ1-1 TRBV19 CASIRNTEAFF
TRBJ2-5 TRBV5-4 CASSGRGSGETQYF
TRBJ2-5 TRBV2 CAITGWDGETQYF
TRBJ2-7 TRBV19 CASSIGHISYEQYF
TRBJ2-2 TRBV4-1 CASSQRLTGELFF
TRBJ2-3 TRBV7-6 CASSLGTGGGADTQYF
TRBJ1-2 TRBV6-5 CASSYSGPYGYTF
TRBJ1-1 TRBV28 CASSQTGEGTEAFF
TRBJ1-5 TRBV20-1 CSAAPDRGLGQPQHF
TRBJ2-2 TRBV24-1 CAPSKGHPNTGELFF
TRBJ2-7 TRBV28 CASSVWTTYEQYF
TRBJ1-4 TRBV28 CASSSRHKAGLGEKLFF
TRBJ2-7 TRBV28 CASSWDRGYEQYF
TRBJ2-2 TRBV5-1 CASSPGLAGGNTGELFF
TRBJ2-1 TRBV7-9 CASSTGSAGGENEQFF
TRBJ2-1 TRBV3-1 CASSQEIGEQFF
TRBJ1-1 TRBV12-3/TRBV12-4 CASSYSTEAFF
TRBJ2-7 TRBV7-2 CASSLEGYSSYPYEQYF
TRBJ2-2 TRBV6-6 CAASLGARDGELFF
TRBJ2-7 TRBV2 CASRDTEQYF
TRBJ2-2 TRBV7-7 CASGENTGELFF
TRBJ2-7 TRBV6-4 CASSERLAKDHEQYF
TRBJ2-7 TRBV13 CASSLGTGDDEQYF
TRBJ2-5 TRBV27 CASRLGLASETQYF
TRBJ2-2 TRBV11-2 CASSPSPGELFF